One sample yielded the 26 T cell receptor beta chains listed below, sequenced in a study of blood T cell repertoires in COVID-19. Sequenced by immunoSEQ multiplex PCR; TCRdb stores in-frame clones only, minus some. The sample has 200,000 or so clones, roughly nine tenths seen once. The sample taken for sequencing was peripheral blood. These TCRs come from a man aged 35 to 55 with active or convalescent COVID-19.

The V call is TRBV27, the J call TRBJ2-3; the match to TRBD1 covers 9 bases. This CDR3 comprises 17 residues. V lost 0 bases to trimming and J lost 4 bases; unmatched junction nucleotides: 8. CDR1 MNHEY and CDR2 SMNVEV come from the germline V gene (reference sequence). CDR3 amino acids: CASSLSPGTGSPDTQYF. CDR3 DNA sequence: TGTGCCAGCAGTTTATCCCCCGGGACAGGGAGCCCAGATACGCAGTATTTT.

The chain joins TRBV28 to TRBJ1-5; 11 nucleotides match TRBD1. The CDR3 contains 16 residues. Germline CDR1 and CDR2: MDHEN and SYDVKM. The junction had 6 bases not matched to a gene; V was cut back by 5 bases and J by 3 bases. CDR3: CASSPGTGGNNQPQHF. The CDR3 nucleotides read TGTGCCAGCAGTCCTGGGACAGGGGGTAACAATCAGCCCCAGCATTTT.

This chain's CDR3 is CASSLALRTGTDTQYF. The CDR3 DNA sequence: TGCGCCAGCAGCTTGGCCCTCAGGACAGGCACAGATACGCAGTATTTT. The genes are TRBV5-1 and TRBJ2-3; D is perhaps TRBD1 (6 bases). This CDR3 spans 16 amino acids. In germline, CDR1 is SGHRS, CDR2 YFSETQ. V was pared by 0 bases and J by 1 base, with 12 bases between.

This clone has just a few counts. V usage is TRBV6-5 and J usage is TRBJ1-5; 8 bases are shared with TRBD1. CDR3 size: 15 residues. Trimming took 7 bases from V and 0 from J; bases not matched to a gene: 5. Germline CDR1 and CDR2: MNHEY and SVGAGI. For the CDR3, the DNA is TGTGCCAGCATTTCGGGACAGGTTAGCAATCAGCCCCAGCATTTT. It yields the protein CASISGQVSNQPQHF.

The table lists this clone with a few counts. The chain recombines TRBV5-5 with TRBJ1-6; 8 nucleotides line up with TRBD1. Germline CDR1 and CDR2: SGHKS and YYEKEE (reference sequence). The CDR3 is 15 residues long. With V trimmed by 4 bases and J by 6 bases, 6 bases remained unmatched. CDR3 amino acids: CASSPGQGPNSPLHF. The CDR3 coding sequence is TGTGCCAGCAGCCCTGGACAGGGACCTAATTCACCCCTCCACTTT.

The V call is TRBV28, the J call TRBJ1-2, with D unclear. This CDR3 comprises 17 residues. The V end was cut by 5 bases, the J end by 3 bases, with 22 bases between. CDR1 MDHEN and CDR2 SYDVKM come from the germline V gene. CDR3 nucleotide sequence: TGTGCCAGCAGTGGGGAGCAGGCGGCGGAATCATACTATGGCTACACCTTC. It translates to CASSGEQAAESYYGYTF.

This chain links TRBV27 with TRBJ1-5; a possible D gene is TRBD1 (6 bases). Trimming left V 6 bases short and J 3 bases short, with 9 bases between. Per the germline V gene, CDR1 is MNHEY and CDR2 is SMNVEV (reference sequence). The CDR3 has 13 amino acids. Written as DNA, the CDR3 is TGTGCCAGCAGCTGGACAGCCAATCAGCCCCAGCATTTT. Translation gives CASSWTANQPQHF.

V usage is TRBV6-5 and J usage is TRBJ1-2; 7 bases are shared with TRBD1. The CDR3 is 14 amino acids. V lost 9 bases and J lost 2; bases outside the gene matches: 9. Per the germline V gene, CDR1 is MNHEY and CDR2 is SVGAGI. The CDR3 DNA follows: TGTGCCAGTGACCCGACAGGGACGAACTATGGCTACACCTTC. Its translation: CASDPTGTNYGYTF.

The chain is built from TRBV7-2 and TRBJ1-6; D is unresolved. Per the germline V gene, CDR1 is SGHTA and CDR2 is FQGNSA. The CDR3 runs 13 residues. V gave up 3 bases and J gave up 11 bases, with 11 bases separating them. The CDR3: CASSFAGFAPLHF. The CDR3 coding sequence is TGTGCCAGCAGCTTCGCGGGATTTGCACCCCTCCACTTT.

This clone was detected a few times. V is TRBV10-3 and J is TRBJ2-1; D gene uncertain. The CDR3 runs to 15 residues. In germline, CDR1 is ENHRY, CDR2 SYGVKD. Trimming left V 4 bases short and J 0 bases short, with 10 bases between. CDR3 sequence (DNA): TGTGCCATCAGTGTATCTCGGAGCTCCTACAATGAGCAGTTCTTC. Translated: CAISVSRSSYNEQFF.

The rearrangement uses TRBV9 and TRBJ2-1; 9 nucleotides align to TRBD2. CDR3 size: 13 residues. The J segment lost 6 bases and the V segment lost 7 bases, leaving 5 bases of the junction unmatched. Germline lookup yields CDR1 SGDLS and CDR2 YYNGEE. The CDR3 DNA reads as TGTGCCAGCTCTAGCGGGGTCCGCAATGAGCAGTTCTTC. This codes for CASSSGVRNEQFF. The full variable domain, in which reference TRBV9 and TRBJ2-1 provide the parts outside the CDR3, is DSGVTQTPKHLITATGQRVTLRCSPRSGDLSVYWYQQSLDQGLQFLIQYYNGEERAKGNILERFSAQQFPDLHSELNLSSLELGDSALYFCASSSGVRNEQFFGPGTRLTVL.

The chain has TRBV9 and TRBJ2-5; D might be TRBD2 (5 bases). V lost 0 bases to trimming and J lost 4 bases, with 7 bases between them. The CDR3 loop spans 13 amino acids. Germline V CDR1 and CDR2: SGDLS, YYNGEE. In DNA, the CDR3 is TGTGCCAGCAGCGTAGCGCTAGCAGAGACCCAGTACTTC. It specifies CASSVALAETQYF.

This clone was seen only once. V is TRBV9 and J is TRBJ2-2; 8 bases are shared with TRBD1. In germline, CDR1 is SGDLS, CDR2 YYNGEE. After removal of 4 bases from V and 4 bases from J, the junction contained 6 bases not matched to a gene. The CDR3 runs to 15 residues. CDR3 residues: CASSPWTGLTGELFF. The CDR3, as DNA: TGTGCCAGCAGCCCCTGGACAGGGCTCACCGGGGAGCTGTTTTTT.

The chain recombines TRBV15 with TRBJ2-2, with D perhaps TRBD2 (6 bases). The CDR3 has 17 residues. Germline CDR1 LNHNV, CDR2 YYDKDF (reference sequence). The germline V and J ends were trimmed by 0 bases and 4 bases, with 15 bases remaining between them. This chain's CDR3 is CATSRDLLAQATGELFF. The CDR3 DNA reads TGTGCCACCAGCAGAGATCTGCTAGCGCAAGCCACCGGGGAGCTGTTTTTT.

The chain employs TRBV30 and TRBJ2-7; a possible D gene is TRBD2 (6 bases). V lost 3 bases, J lost 9 bases, and 15 bases lay in between. CDR1 and CDR2 from the germline V gene are GTSNPN and SVGIG (reference sequence). The length of the CDR3 is 12 residues. The CDR3 region has the DNA TGTGCCTGGAGAGCGGGCTCCCTAGCGCAGTACTTC. Its protein product is CAWRAGSLAQYF. The complete variable domain, with remaining parts taken from reference TRBV30 and TRBJ2-7, reads SQTIHQWPATLVQPVGSPLSLECTVEGTSNPNLYWYRQAAGRGLQLLFYSVGIGQISSEVPQNLSASRPQDRQFILSSKKLLLSDSGFYLCAWRAGSLAQYFGPGTRLTVT.

The chain employs TRBV5-3 and TRBJ1-4; tentative D call: TRBD1 (5 bases). TRBV5-3 is an ORF, with its function uncertain. This CDR3 is 19 amino acids long. V was pared by 5 bases and J by 5 bases, with 28 bases between. The CDR3 loop reads CARSEPSSIWGGLNEKLFF. CDR3 DNA sequence: TGTGCCAGAAGTGAACCCTCTTCCATCTGGGGCGGCTTAAATGAAAAACTGTTTTTT.

The J gene is TRBJ2-3, the V gene TRBV9; 10 bases are a match to TRBD2. The CDR3 totals 16 residues. J was trimmed by 1 base and V by 2 bases; bases with no gene match: 4. CDR1 SGDLS and CDR2 YYNGEE come from the germline V gene. The CDR3 sequence is CASSVAGTSGTDTQYF. The CDR3 bases are TGTGCCAGCAGCGTTGCCGGGACTAGCGGCACAGATACGCAGTATTTT. The entire variable domain, with the rest obtained from reference TRBV9 and TRBJ2-3, is as follows: DSGVTQTPKHLITATGQRVTLRCSPRSGDLSVYWYQQSLDQGLQFLIQYYNGEERAKGNILERFSAQQFPDLHSELNLSSLELGDSALYFCASSVAGTSGTDTQYFGPGTRLTVL.

This clone was seen a handful of times. This rearrangement joins TRBV7-9 to TRBJ2-3; weak D call: TRBD2 (5 bases). Germline CDR1 is SEHNR and CDR2 is FQNEAQ (reference sequence). With 6 bases removed from V and 6 bases from J, the gap between germline ends came to 22 bases. The CDR3 has 16 amino acids. CDR3 region: CASRPEGSISGDTQYF. The DNA for the CDR3 is TGTGCCAGCAGACCCGAGGGCAGTATATCAGGCGATACGCAGTATTTT. Full variable domain (rest looked up from reference TRBV7-9 and TRBJ2-3): DTGVSQNPRHKITKRGQNVTFRCDPISEHNRLYWYRQTLGQGPEFLTYFQNEAQLEKSRLLSDRFSAERPKGSFSTLEIQRTEQGDSAMYLCASRPEGSISGDTQYFGPGTRLTVL.

The rearrangement uses TRBV5-1 and TRBJ2-3; 11 nucleotides agree with TRBD2. The length of the CDR3 is 15 residues. The ends lost 4 bases at V and 7 bases at J; junction bases unmatched: 8. Germline-derived CDR1 and CDR2 are SGHRS and YFSETQ. CDR3 bases: TGCGCCAGCAGCCCCAGCCTAGCGGGAGGTAATACGCAGTATTTT. This codes for CASSPSLAGGNTQYF. The full variable domain, with the rest looked up from reference TRBV5-1 and TRBJ2-3, is KAGVTQTPRYLIKTRGQQVTLSCSPISGHRSVSWYQQTPGQGLQFLFEYFSETQRNKGNFPGRFSGRQFSNSRSEMNVSTLELGDSALYLCASSPSLAGGNTQYFGPGTRLTVL.

V and J are TRBV29-1 and TRBJ2-3; 9 nucleotides align to TRBD2. Germline V gives CDR1 SQVTM, CDR2 ANQGSEA. The CDR3 is 15 residues long. Trimming took 4 bases from V and 0 from J; bases not matched to a gene: 5. DNA of the CDR3: TGCAGCGTTGTATATGCGGGGGGGAGCACAGATACGCAGTATTTT. Translation gives CSVVYAGGSTDTQYF.

This clone came up a few times. This chain uses TRBV28 with TRBJ2-2; no firm D call. Germline loops: CDR1 MDHEN, CDR2 SYDVKM. V was clipped by 8 bases and J by 0 bases, with 7 bases between them. CDR3 length: 13 amino acids. Written as DNA, the CDR3 is TGTGCCAGCGGCAGTTCGAACACCGGGGAGCTGTTTTTT. This encodes CASGSSNTGELFF. The full variable domain, its missing parts supplied by reference TRBV28 and TRBJ2-2, is DVKVTQSSRYLVKRTGEKVFLECVQDMDHENMFWYRQDPGLGLRLIYFSYDVKMKEKGDIPEGYSVSREKKERFSLILESASTNQTSMYLCASGSSNTGELFFGEGSRLTVL.

The chain links TRBV7-2 to TRBJ2-1, with 14 bases aligning to TRBD2. The CDR3 length is 15 residues. J gave up 6 bases and V 6 bases, and 4 bases lay outside the gene matches. CDR1 and CDR2 from the germline V gene are SGHTA and FQGNSA. This chain's CDR3 is CASRAGTSGGNEQFF. The CDR3 DNA reads as TGTGCCAGCAGGGCTGGGACTAGCGGGGGCAATGAGCAGTTCTTC.

The J gene is TRBJ2-5, the V gene TRBV3-1 (or the pseudogene TRBV3-2); D remains ambiguous. Trimming took off 0 bases at V and 1 base at J, with 6 bases between the two ends. CDR1 is LGHDT, CDR2 YNNKEL, per germline (reference sequence). The CDR3 runs 14 residues. Here the CDR3 reads CASSQDPGQETQYF. CDR3 nucleotide sequence: TGTGCCAGCAGCCAAGATCCGGGCCAAGAGACCCAGTACTTC.

The chain links TRBV18 to TRBJ2-2, with 8 bases identical to TRBD1. Trimming cost V 2 bases and J 6 bases; bases outside gene matches: 11. Germline V lookup: CDR1 KGHSH, CDR2 LQKENI. The CDR3 is 17 residues long. CDR3 region: CASSPGLLRGHAGELFF. In DNA form, the CDR3 reads TGTGCCAGCTCACCAGGCCTCCTCAGGGGGCACGCCGGGGAGCTGTTTTTT.

This chain links TRBV5-6 with TRBJ2-4; 14 bases match TRBD2. Germline V CDR1 and CDR2: SGHDT, YYEEEE. With V trimmed by 4 bases and J by 3 bases, 9 bases remained unmatched. The length of the CDR3 is 18 residues. This chain's CDR3 is CASSPGLAGGLGKNIQYF. The CDR3 nucleotides read TGTGCCAGCAGCCCAGGACTAGCGGGAGGCCTTGGCAAAAACATTCAGTACTTC.

The chain employs TRBV6-5 and TRBJ1-1, with D possibly matching TRBD1 (5 bases). CDR1 is MNHEY, CDR2 SVGAGI, per germline. With 5 bases removed from V and 4 bases from J, the gap between germline ends came to 14 bases. This CDR3 is 14 amino acids long. The CDR3 DNA follows: TGTGCCAGCAGTCGTCGTCGGGGGGGCACTGAAGCTTTCTTT. Residues: CASSRRRGGTEAFF.